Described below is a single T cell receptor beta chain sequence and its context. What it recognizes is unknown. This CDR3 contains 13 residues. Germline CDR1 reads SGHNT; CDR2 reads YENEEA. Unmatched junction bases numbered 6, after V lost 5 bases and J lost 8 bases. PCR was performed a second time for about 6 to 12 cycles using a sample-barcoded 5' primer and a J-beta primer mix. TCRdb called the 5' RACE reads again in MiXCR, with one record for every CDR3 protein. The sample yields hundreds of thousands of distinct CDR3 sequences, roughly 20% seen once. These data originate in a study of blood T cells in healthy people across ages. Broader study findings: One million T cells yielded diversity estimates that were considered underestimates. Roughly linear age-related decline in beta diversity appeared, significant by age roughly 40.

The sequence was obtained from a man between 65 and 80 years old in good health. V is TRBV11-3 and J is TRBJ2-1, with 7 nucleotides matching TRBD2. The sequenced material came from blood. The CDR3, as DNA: TGTGCCAGCAGCCCCGGACTAGTCCATGAGCAGTTCTTC. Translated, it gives CASSPGLVHEQFF.